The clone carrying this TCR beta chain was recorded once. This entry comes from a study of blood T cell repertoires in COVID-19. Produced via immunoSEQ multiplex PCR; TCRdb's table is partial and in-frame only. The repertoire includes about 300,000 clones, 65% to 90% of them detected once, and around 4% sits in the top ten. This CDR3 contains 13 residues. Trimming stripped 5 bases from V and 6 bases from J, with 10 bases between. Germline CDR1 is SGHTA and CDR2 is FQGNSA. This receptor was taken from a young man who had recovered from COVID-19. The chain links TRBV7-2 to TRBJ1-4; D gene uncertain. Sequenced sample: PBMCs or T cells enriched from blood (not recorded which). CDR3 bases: TGTGCCAGCAGCCAACAATCTGATGAAAAACTGTTTTTT. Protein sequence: CASSQQSDEKLFF.